This record concerns one T cell receptor (beta chain) sequence. This sample was taken from a study of cytomegalovirus exposure and HLA in healthy donors. It was with 60 Vbeta and 13 Jbeta primers that the PCR ran. Sequencing used immunoSEQ multiplex PCR; TCRdb keeps in-frame clones, though not all of them. This table has around 150,000 clones, roughly 88% appearing once. Looked up from germline, CDR1 is SGDLS and CDR2 is YYNGEE. The length of the CDR3 is 12 residues. V lost 3 bases to trimming and J lost 4 bases, with 7 bases between them. Sequenced material: PBMCs. The chain recombines TRBV9 with TRBJ1-2; D gene ambiguous. The sequence derives from a man in his late teens or twenties in good health and CMV-seropositive. Written as DNA, the CDR3 is TGTGCCAGCAGCGAAAGAGCCTATGGCTACACCTTC. Its translation: CASSERAYGYTF.